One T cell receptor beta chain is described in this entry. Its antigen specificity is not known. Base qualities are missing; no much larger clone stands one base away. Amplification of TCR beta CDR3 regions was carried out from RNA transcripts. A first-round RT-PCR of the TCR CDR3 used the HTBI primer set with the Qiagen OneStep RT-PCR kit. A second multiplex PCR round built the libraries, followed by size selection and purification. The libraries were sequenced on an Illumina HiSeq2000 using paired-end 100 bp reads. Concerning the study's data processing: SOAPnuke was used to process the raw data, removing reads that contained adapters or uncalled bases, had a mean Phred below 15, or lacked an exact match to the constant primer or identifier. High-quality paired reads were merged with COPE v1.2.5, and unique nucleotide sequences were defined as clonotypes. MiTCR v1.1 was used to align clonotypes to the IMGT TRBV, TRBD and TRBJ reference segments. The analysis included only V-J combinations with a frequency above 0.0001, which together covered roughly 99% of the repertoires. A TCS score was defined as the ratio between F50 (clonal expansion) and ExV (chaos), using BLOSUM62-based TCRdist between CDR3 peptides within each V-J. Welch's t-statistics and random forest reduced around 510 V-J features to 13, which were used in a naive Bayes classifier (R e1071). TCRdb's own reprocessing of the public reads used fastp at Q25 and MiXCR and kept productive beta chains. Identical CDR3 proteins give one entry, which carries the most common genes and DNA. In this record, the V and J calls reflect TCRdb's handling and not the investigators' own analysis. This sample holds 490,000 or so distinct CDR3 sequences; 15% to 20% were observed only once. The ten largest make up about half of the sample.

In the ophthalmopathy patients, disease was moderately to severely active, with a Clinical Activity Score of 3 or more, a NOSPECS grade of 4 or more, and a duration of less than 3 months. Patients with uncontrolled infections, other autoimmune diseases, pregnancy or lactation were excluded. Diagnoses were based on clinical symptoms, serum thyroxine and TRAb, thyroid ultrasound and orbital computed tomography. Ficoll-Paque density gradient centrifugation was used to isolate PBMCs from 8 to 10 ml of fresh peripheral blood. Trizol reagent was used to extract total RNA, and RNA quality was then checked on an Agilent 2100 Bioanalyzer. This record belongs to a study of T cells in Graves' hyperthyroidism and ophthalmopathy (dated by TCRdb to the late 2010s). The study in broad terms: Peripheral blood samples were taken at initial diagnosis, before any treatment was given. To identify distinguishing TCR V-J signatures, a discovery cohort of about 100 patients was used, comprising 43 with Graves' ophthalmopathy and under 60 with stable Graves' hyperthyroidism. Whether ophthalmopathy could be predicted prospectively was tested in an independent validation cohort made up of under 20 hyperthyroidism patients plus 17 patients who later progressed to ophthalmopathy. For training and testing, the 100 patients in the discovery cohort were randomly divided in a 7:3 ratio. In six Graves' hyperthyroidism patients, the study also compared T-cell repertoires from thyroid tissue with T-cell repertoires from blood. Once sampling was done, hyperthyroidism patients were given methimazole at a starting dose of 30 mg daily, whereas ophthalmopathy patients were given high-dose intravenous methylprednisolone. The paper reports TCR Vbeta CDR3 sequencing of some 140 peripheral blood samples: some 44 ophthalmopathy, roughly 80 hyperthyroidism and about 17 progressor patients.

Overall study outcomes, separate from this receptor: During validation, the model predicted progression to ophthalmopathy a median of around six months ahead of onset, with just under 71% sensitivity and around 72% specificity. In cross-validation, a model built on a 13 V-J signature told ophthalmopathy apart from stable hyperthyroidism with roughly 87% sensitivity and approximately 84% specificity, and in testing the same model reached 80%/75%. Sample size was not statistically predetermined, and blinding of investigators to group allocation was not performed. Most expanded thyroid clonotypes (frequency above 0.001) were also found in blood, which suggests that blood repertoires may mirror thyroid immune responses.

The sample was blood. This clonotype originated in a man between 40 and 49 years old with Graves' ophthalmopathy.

The DNA reads TGTGCCAGCAGCGCCTACAGGGTGGCGAACTATGGCTACACCTTC. This gives the protein CASSAYRVANYGYTF. This chain joins TRBV7-2 to TRBJ1-2; TRBD1 is a weak D gene call, 6 bases matching. Including cysteine and phenylalanine, the CDR3 has 15 amino acids. Only the CDR3 DNA is retained, 45 bases long and in frame from the first base. V is pared back by 5 bases and J by 2 bases, with 15 bases lying between the germline termini. CDR1 and CDR2 are drawn from the germline V gene: SGHTA, FQGNSA. The variable domain in full, with residues beyond the CDR3 obtained from the reference TRBV7-2 and TRBJ1-2 genes, is GAGVSQSPSNKVTEKGKDVELRCDPISGHTALYWYRQSLGQGLEFLIYFQGNSAPDKSGLPSDRFSAERTGGSVSTLTIQRTQQEDSAVYLCASSAYRVANYGYTFGSGTRLTVV.